The 2 T cell receptor beta chains below were found in one sample sequenced in a study of T cell repertoires in cytomegalovirus infection. TCRdb reprocessed the reads with MiXCR, giving one entry per CDR3 protein. The table records around 210,000 distinct CDR3 sequences, 6% to 8% of them present only once. The specimen was PBMCs. The receptors shown here come from a human donor in good health (CMV status not recorded). Some clones in this sample may be carry-over from other donors' samples.

With regard to this clonotype: No conserved phenylalanine or tryptophan is present at the end of the CDR3, so a read error is the likely explanation. The V call is TRBV5-3, the J call TRBJ2-2; the match to TRBD2 covers 8 bases. TRBV5-3 falls under the ORF class, with uncertain function. CDR3 size: 16 residues. In DNA form, the CDR3 reads TGTGCCAGCAGCTTGATCGGTGCGGGGGGACCCGGGGAGCTGTTTTCT. As protein: CASSLIGAGGPGELFS.

This clonotype was found many times. The DNA of the CDR3 is TGTGCCAGCAGCCAAGATTATAACGGCCTGAACACCGGGGAGCTGTTTTTT. Amino acids: CASSQDYNGLNTGELFF. V gene TRBV14 combines with J gene TRBJ2-2; D uncertain. This CDR3 spans 17 amino acids. CDR1 SGHDN and CDR2 FVKESK come from the germline V gene. V was clipped by 0 bases and J by 1 base, with 12 bases between them.